The 2 T cell receptor beta chains in this list originate from one sample, sequenced in a study of human T cells and chemical hapten exposure. TCRdb redid the calling of the RACE reads with MiXCR, one entry per CDR3 protein. This table holds more than 100,000 distinct CDR3 sequences, 11% found once. Time point indicated: patch test 3, about 24 weeks after DPC sensitization. As to treatment: therapeutic diphenylcyclopropenone sensitization with weekly scalp DPC. The sample consisted of whole blood, taken in connection with sensitization to the hapten diphenylcyclopropenone (DPC). Receptor source: a woman between 45 and 65 years old with alopecia areata. Some clones in this sample may be carry-over from other donors' samples.

This clonotype was observed many times. Here the CDR3 reads CASSSGEQYF. The CDR3 bases are TGTGCCAGCAGTTCCGGGGAGCAGTACTTC. This chain links TRBV6-2 or TRBV6-3 with TRBJ2-7; D gene unclear. This CDR3 is built from 10 residues. Germline V CDR1 and CDR2: MNHEY, SVGEGT. V was cut by 4 bases and J by 7 bases, with 5 bases left in between.

This clonotype was detected ten times or more. The chain has TRBV12-3 or TRBV12-4 and TRBJ1-3; no clear D. This CDR3 has 13 amino acids. V lost 7 bases and J 0 bases, leaving 7 bases between the germline ends. The CDR3 DNA is TGTGCCAGCAATCTAGCCTCTGGAAACACCATATATTTT. It encodes CASNLASGNTIYF.